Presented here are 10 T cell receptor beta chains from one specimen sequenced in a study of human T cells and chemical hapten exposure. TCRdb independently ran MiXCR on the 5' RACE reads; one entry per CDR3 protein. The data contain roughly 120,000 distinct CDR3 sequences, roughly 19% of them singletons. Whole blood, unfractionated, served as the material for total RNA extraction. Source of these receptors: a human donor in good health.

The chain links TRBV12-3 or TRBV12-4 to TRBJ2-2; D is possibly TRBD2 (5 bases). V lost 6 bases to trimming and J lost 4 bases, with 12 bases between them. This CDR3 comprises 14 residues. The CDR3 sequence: CASSLIRGTGELFF. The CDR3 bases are TGTGCCAGCAGCCTCATACGGGGCACCGGGGAGCTGTTTTTT.

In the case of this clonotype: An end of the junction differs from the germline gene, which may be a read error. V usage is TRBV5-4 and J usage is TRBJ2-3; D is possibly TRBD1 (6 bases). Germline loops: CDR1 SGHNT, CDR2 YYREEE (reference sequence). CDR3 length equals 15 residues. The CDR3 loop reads CASSLDRETDTQMNF. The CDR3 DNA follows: TGTGCCAGCAGCTTGGACAGGGAAACAGATACGCAGATGAATTTT. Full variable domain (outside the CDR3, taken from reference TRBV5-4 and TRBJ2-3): ETGVTQSPTHLIKTRGQQVTLRCSSQSGHNTVSWYQQALGQGPQFIFQYYREEENGRGNFPPRFSGLQFPNYSSELNVNALELDDSALYLCASSLDRETDTQMNFGPGTRLTVL.

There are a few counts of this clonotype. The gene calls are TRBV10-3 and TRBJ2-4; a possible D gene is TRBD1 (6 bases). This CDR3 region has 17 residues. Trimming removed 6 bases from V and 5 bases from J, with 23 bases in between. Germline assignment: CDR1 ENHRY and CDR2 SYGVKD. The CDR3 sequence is CAISGQQGKRDENIQYF. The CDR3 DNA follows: TGTGCCATCAGCGGCCAGCAGGGGAAACGTGACGAAAACATTCAGTACTTC.

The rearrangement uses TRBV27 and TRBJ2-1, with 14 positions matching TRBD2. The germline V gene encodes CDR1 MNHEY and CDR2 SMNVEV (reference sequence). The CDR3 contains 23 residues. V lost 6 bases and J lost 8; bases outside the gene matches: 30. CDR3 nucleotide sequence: TGTGCCAGCAGCGAACCTGGGACTCGGGGACTAGCGGGAGACTCCCCCGGTCGACATGAGCAGTTCTTC. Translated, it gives CASSEPGTRGLAGDSPGRHEQFF.

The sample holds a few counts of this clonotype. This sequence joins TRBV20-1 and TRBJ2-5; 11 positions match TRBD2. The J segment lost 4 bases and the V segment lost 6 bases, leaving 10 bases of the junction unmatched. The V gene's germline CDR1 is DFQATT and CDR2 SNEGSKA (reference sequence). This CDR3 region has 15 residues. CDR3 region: CSATPFTSGRETQYF. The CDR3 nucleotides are TGCAGTGCCACCCCCTTTACTAGCGGGAGAGAGACCCAGTACTTC.

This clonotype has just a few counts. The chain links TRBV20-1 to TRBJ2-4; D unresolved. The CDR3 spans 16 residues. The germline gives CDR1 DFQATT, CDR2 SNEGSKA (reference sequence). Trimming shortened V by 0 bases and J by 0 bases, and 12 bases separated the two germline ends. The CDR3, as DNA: TGCAGTGCTAGAGATCTTGGGCAGCTAGCCAAAAACATTCAGTACTTC. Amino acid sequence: CSARDLGQLAKNIQYF.

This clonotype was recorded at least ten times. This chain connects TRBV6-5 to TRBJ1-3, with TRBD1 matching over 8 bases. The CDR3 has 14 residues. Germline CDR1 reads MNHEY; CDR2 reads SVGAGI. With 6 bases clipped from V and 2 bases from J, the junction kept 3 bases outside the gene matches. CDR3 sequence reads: CASRRTGTGNTIYF. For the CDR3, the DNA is TGTGCCAGCAGAAGGACAGGGACTGGAAACACCATATATTTT.

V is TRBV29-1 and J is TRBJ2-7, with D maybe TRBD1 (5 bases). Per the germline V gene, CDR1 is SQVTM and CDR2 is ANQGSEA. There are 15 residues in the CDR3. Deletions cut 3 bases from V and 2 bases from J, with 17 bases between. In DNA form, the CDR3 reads TGCAGCGTTGACGGGTATACAGGCATAACCTACGAGCAGTACTTC. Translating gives CSVDGYTGITYEQYF.

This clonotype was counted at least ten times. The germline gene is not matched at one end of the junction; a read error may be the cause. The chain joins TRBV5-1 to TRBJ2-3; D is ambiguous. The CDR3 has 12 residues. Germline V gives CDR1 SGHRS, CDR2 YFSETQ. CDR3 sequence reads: CASSSSTDTQYF. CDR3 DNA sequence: TGTGCCAGCAGCTCCAGCACAGATACGCAGTATTTT.

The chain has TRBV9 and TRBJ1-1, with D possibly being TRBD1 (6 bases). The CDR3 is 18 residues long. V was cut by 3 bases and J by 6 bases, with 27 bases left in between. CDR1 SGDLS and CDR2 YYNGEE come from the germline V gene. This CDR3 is CASSAYSQGKVGSPEAFF. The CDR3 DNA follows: TGTGCCAGCAGCGCATACTCACAGGGAAAAGTTGGTAGCCCTGAAGCTTTCTTT.